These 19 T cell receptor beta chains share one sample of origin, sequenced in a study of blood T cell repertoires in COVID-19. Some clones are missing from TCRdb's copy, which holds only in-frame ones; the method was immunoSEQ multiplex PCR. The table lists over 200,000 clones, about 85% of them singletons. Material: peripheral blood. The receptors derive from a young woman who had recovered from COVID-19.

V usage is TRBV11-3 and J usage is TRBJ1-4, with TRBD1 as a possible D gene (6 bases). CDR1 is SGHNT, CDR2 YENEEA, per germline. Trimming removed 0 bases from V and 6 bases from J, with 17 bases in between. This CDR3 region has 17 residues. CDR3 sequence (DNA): TGTGCCAGCAGCTTAGATCTCCCCGATGAGGGGGATGAAAAACTGTTTTTT. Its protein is CASSLDLPDEGDEKLFF.

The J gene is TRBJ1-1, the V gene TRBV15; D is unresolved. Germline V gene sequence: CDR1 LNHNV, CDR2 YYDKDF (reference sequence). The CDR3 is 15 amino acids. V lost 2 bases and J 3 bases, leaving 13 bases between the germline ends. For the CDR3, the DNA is TGTGCCACCAGCAGAAAAGGATCAGGCTACACTGAAGCTTTCTTT. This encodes CATSRKGSGYTEAFF. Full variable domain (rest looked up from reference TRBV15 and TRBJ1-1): DAMVIQNPRYQVTQFGKPVTLSCSQTLNHNVMYWYQQKSSQAPKLLFHYYDKDFNNEADTPDNFQSRRPNTSFCFLDIRSPGLGDTAMYLCATSRKGSGYTEAFFGQGTRLTVV.

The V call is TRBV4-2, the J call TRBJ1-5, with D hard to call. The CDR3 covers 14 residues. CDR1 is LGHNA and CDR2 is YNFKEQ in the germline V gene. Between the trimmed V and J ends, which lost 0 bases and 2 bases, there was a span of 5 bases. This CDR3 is CASSQDLGNQPQHF. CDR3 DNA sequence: TGTGCCAGCAGCCAAGATCTAGGCAATCAGCCCCAGCATTTT.

CDR3 loop: CASSLSGSNTEAFF. In DNA form, the CDR3 reads TGTGCCAGCAGCTTATCGGGTTCGAACACTGAAGCTTTCTTT. The chain is built from TRBV5-6 and TRBJ1-1; D ambiguous. Looked up from germline, CDR1 is SGHDT and CDR2 is YYEEEE. The CDR3 totals 14 residues. V was trimmed by 2 bases and J by 1 base, leaving 9 bases between them.

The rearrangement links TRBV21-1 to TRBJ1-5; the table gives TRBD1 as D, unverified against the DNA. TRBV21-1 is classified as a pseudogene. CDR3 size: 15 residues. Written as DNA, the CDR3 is TGTGCCAGCAGCGCGTCACAGGGAAAGGATCAGCCCCAGCATTTT. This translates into CASSASQGKDQPQHF.

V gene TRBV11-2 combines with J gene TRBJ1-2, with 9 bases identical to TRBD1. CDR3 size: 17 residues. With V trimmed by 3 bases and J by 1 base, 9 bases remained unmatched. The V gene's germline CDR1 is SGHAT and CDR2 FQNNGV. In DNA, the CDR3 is TGTGCCAGCAGCTTCTCCGGGACAGGGCCTATTAACTATGGCTACACCTTC. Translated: CASSFSGTGPINYGYTF.

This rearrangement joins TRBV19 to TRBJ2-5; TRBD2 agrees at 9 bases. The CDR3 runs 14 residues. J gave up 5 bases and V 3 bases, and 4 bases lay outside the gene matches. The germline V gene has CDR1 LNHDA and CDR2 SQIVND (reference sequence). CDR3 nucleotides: TGTGCCAGTAGTATCGCGGGGGGGGGCGAGACCCAGTACTTC. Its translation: CASSIAGGGETQYF.

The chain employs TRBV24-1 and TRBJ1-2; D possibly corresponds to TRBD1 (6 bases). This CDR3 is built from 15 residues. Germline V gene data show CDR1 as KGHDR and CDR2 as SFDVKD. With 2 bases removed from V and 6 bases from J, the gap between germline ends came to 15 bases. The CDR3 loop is CATSDSVGGGHGYTF. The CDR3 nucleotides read TGTGCCACCAGTGATTCTGTAGGGGGGGGCCATGGCTACACCTTC.

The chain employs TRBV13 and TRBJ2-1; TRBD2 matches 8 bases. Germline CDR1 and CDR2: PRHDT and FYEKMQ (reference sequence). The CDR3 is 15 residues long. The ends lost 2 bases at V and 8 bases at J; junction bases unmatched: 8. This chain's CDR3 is CASSLLREREYEQFF. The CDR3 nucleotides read TGTGCCAGCAGCTTACTAAGGGAGCGGGAGTATGAGCAGTTCTTC.

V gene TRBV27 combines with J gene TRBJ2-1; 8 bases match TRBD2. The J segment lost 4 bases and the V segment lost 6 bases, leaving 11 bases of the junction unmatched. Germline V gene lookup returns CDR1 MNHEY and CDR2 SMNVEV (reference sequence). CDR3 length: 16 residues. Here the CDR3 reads CASSQIGTRGYNEQFF. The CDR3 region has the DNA TGTGCCAGCAGCCAAATTGGGACTAGGGGTTACAATGAGCAGTTCTTC.

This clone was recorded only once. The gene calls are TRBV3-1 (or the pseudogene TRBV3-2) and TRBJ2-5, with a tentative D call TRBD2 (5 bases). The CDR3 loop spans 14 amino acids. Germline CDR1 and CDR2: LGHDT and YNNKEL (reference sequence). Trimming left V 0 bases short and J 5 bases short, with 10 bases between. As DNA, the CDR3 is TGTGCCAGCAGCCAAGAATCGGGGTTTGAGACCCAGTACTTC. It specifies CASSQESGFETQYF.

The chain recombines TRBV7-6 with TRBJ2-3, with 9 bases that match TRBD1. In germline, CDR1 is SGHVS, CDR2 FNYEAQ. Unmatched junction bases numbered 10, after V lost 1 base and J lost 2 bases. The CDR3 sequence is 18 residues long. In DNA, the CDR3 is TGTGCCAGCAGCTTAGGAGGGACAGGGCACCGCATCACAGATACGCAGTATTTT. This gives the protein CASSLGGTGHRITDTQYF.

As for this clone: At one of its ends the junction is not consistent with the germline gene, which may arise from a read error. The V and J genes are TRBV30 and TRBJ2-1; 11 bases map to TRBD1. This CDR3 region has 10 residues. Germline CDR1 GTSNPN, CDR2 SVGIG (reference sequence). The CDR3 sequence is CPGQGDEQFF. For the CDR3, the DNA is TGCCCGGGACAGGGGGATGAGCAGTTCTTC.

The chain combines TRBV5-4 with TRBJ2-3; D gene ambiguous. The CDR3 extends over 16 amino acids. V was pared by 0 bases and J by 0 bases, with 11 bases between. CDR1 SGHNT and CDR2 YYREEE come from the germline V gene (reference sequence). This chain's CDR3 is CASSLGPPTSTDTQYF. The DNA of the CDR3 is TGTGCCAGCAGCTTGGGCCCTCCGACTAGCACAGATACGCAGTATTTT.

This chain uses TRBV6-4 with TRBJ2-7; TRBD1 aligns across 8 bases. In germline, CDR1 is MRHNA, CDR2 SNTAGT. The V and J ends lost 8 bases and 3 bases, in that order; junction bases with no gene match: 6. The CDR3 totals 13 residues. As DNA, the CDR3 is TGTGCCAGCCATACTACAGGGGGCTACGAGCAGTACTTC. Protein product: CASHTTGGYEQYF.

CDR3 bases: TGTGCCAGTAGTATAGGGTCTAGGGGACACGGGGAGCTGTTTTTT. Protein product: CASSIGSRGHGELFF. V usage is TRBV19 and J usage is TRBJ2-2, with TRBD1 as a possible D gene (6 bases). Trimming removed 1 base from V and 7 bases from J, with 13 bases in between. CDR1 is LNHDA, CDR2 SQIVND, per germline (reference sequence). The CDR3 consists of 15 residues.

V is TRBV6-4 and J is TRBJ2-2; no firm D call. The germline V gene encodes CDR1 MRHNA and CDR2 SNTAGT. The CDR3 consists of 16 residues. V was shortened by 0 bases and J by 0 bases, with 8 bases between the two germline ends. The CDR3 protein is CASSDSELPNTGELFF. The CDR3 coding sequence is TGTGCCAGCAGTGACTCTGAGCTCCCGAACACCGGGGAGCTGTTTTTT.

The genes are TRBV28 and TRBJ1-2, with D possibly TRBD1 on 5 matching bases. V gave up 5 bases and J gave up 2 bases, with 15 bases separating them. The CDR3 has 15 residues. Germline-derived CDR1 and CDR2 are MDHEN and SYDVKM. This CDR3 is CASSPAGGINYGYTF. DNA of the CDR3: TGTGCCAGCAGTCCTGCCGGGGGAATCAACTATGGCTACACCTTC.

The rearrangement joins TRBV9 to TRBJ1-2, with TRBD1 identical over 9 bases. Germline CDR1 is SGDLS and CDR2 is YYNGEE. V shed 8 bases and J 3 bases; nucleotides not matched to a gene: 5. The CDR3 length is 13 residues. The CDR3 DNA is TGTGCCAGTGAGGGACAGGGAGACTATGGCTACACCTTC. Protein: CASEGQGDYGYTF.